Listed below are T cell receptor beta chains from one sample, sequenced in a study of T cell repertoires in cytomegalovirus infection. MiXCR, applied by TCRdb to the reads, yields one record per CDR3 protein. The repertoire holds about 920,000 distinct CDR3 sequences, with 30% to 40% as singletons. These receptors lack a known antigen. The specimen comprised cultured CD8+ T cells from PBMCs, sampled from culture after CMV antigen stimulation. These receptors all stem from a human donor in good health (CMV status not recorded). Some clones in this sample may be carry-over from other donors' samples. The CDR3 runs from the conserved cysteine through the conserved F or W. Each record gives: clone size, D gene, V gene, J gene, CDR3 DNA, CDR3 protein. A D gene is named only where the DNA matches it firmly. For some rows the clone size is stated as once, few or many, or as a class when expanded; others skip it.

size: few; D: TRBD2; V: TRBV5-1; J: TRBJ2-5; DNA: TGCGCCAGCAGCAACTTACTAGCGGGGTCCCAAGAGACCCAGTACTTC; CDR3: CASSNLLAGSQETQYF
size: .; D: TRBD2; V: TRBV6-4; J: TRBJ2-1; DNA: TGTGCCAGCAGTGAGGGGGGGTCGGGCTCCTACAATGAGCAGTTCTTC; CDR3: CASSEGGSGSYNEQFF
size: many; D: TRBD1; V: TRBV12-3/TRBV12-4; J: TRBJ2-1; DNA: TGTGCCAGCAGTTTAAGGGACAGGGACTACCAAGGGGACAATGAGCAGTTCTTC; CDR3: CASSLRDRDYQGDNEQFF
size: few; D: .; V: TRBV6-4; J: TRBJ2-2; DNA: TGTGCCAGCAGTGACCCTATACTGCCCCGGGACGTCTTCTCCGGGGAGCTGTTTTTT; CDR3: CASSDPILPRDVFSGELFF
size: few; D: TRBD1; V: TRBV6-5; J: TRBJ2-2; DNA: TGTGCCAGCAGCCCTCAGGCTAGGACAGGGGAGGAGGCCCTTTTT; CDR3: CASSPQARTGEEALF
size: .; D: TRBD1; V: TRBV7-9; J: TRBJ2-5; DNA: TGTGCCAGCAGCTTAGGCCGGACAGGGGCGGAGGAGACCCAGTACTTC; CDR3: CASSLGRTGAEETQYF
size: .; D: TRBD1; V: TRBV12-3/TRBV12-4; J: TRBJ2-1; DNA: TGTGCCAGCAGTTGGGGGGACAGGGGCCATGAGCAGTTCTTC; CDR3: CASSWGDRGHEQFF
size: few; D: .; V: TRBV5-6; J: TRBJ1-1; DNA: TGTGCCAGCAGCCCCGGGCGGGTGTCGACTGAAGCTTTCTTT; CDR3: CASSPGRVSTEAFF
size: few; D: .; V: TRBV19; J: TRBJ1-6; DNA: TGTGCCAGTAGTACTCTGACACAGAGCTCCTATAATTCACCCCTCCACTTT; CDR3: CASSTLTQSSYNSPLHF
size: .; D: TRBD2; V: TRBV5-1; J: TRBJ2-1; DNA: TGCGCCAGCAGCTTGGCCACGGCTAGCGGGGGCAGCTACAATGAGCAGTTCTTC; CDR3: CASSLATASGGSYNEQFF
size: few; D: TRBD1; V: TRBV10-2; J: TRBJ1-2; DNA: TGCGCCAGCAGTGAGGACAGGGGCTATGGCTACACCTTC; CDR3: CASSEDRGYGYTF
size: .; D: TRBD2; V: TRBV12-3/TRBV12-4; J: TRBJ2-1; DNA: TGTGCCAGCAGTCCCCCACCCGGGGGGGCCCATAATGAGCAGTTCTTC; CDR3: CASSPPPGGAHNEQFF
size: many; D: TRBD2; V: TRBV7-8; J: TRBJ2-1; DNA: TGTGCCAGCAGCTTAGGACTAGCGGGGGACCCCTCCTACAATGAGCAGTTCTTC; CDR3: CASSLGLAGDPSYNEQFF
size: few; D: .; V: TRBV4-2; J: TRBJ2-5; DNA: TGTGCCAGCAGCCAAGATGTGCTAGCGAACCAAGAGACCCAGTACTTC; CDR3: CASSQDVLANQETQYF
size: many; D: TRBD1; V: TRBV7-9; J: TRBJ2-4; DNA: TGTGCCAGCAGCTCCACAGGGGGGCTAGCCAAAAACATTCAGTACTTC; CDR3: CASSSTGGLAKNIQYF
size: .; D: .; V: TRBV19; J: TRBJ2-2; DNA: TGTGCCAGTAGTCGACGAGATTACAACACCGGGGAGCTGTTTTTT; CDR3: CASSRRDYNTGELFF
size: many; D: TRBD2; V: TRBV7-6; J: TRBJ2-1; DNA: TGTGCCAGCAGCTCGACTAGCGGGGGGCTCGGAGGGGAGCAGTTCTTC; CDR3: CASSSTSGGLGGEQFF
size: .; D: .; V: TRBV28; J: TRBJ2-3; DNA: TGTGCCAGCAGTTTAGATCAGGGGAGCACAGATACGCAGTATTTT; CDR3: CASSLDQGSTDTQYF
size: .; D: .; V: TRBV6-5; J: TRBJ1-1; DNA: TGTGCCAGCAGTTACTCGGACCCGAACACTGAAGCTTTCTTT; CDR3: CASSYSDPNTEAFF
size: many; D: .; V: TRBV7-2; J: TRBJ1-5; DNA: TGTGCCAGCAGCTCCGGCCCCTATACAAATCAGCCCCAGCATTTT; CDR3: CASSSGPYTNQPQHF
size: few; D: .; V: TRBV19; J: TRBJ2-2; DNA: TGTGCCAGTAGTCCATTTAGGGGCACCGGGGAGCTGTTTTTT; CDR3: CASSPFRGTGELFF
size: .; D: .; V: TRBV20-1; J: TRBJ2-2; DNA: TGCAGTGCTAGAGACAGATTGAACACCGGGGAGCTGTTTTTT; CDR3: CSARDRLNTGELFF
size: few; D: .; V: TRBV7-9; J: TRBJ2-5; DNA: TGTGCCAGCAGGTATCCGCATGGTCAAGAGACCCAGTACTTC; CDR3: CASRYPHGQETQYF
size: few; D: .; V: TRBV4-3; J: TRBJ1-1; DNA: TGCGCCAGCAGCCAAGATCCAAGTGAGGGTTTGAACACTGAAGCTTTCTTT; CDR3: CASSQDPSEGLNTEAFF
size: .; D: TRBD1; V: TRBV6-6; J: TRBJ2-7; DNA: TGTGCCAGCAGTTACTGGCCGGGACAGGAGGGATACGAGCAGTACTTC; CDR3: CASSYWPGQEGYEQYF
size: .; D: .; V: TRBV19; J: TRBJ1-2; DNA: TGTGCCAGTAGTACAGGGAACGACTATGGCTACACCTTC; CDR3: CASSTGNDYGYTF
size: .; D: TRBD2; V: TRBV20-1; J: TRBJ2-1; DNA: TGCAGTGCTGCCCCGGGACTAGCGCGACATGAGCAGTTCTTC; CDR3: CSAAPGLARHEQFF
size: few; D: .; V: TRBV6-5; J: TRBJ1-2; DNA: TGTGCCAGCAGGGGGCAGTTCTATGGCTACACCTTC; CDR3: CASRGQFYGYTF
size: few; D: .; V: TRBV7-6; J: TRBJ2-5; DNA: TGTGCCAGCAGCGAAACACCGTACCAAGAGACCCAGTACTTC; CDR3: CASSETPYQETQYF
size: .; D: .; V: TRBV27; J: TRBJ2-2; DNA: TGTGCCAGCAGTTTCTTAGGCGGGGAGCTGTTTTTT; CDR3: CASSFLGGELFF
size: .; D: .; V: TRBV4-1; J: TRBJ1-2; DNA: TGCGCCAGCAGCCAAGACAATCGGCACTATGGCTACACCTTC; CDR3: CASSQDNRHYGYTF
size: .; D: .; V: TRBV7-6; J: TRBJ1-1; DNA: TGTGCCAGCAGCAGAGATGGGGTGAACACTGAAGCTTTCTTT; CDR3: CASSRDGVNTEAFF
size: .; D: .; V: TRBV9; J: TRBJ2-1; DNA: TGTGCCAGCACAGACCTATCAAACTACAATGAGCAGTTCTTC; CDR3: CASTDLSNYNEQFF
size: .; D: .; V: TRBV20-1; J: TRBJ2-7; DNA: TGCAGTGCAAGCAAAGGGTACGAGCAGTACTTC; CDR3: CSASKGYEQYF
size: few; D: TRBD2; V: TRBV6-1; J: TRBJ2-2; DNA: TGTGCCAGCAGGATTAGCGGGGGGGGAACCGGGGAGCTGTTTTTT; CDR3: CASRISGGGTGELFF
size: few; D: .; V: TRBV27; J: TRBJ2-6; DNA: TGTGCCAGCAGTTTATCGGGGGGGGCCCTTGTATCTGGGGCCAACGTCCTGACTTTC; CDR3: CASSLSGGALVSGANVLTF
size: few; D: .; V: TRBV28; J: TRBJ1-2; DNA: TGTGCCAGCAGTTACGGGACGGCTATGGGCTACACCTTC; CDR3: CASSYGTAMGYTF
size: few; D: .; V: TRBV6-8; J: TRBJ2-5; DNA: TGTGCCAGCAGTTCGGGAGTCGGGACCCAGTACTTC; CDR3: CASSSGVGTQYF
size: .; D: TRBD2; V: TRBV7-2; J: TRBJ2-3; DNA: TGTGCCAGCATCCCCCCGGGGGGGGTTTCAGATACGCAGTATTTT; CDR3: CASIPPGGVSDTQYF
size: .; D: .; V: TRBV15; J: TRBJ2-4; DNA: TGTGCCACCAGCGGAGGAGGGGCTCGGCCCTACTTC; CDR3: CATSGGGARPYF
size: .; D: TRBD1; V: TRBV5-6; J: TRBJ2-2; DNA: TGTGCCAGCAGCTTGACGGGACAGGGGAAGCTGTTTTTT; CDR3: CASSLTGQGKLFF
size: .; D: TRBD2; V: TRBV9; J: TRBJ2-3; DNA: TGTGCCAGCAGCGTGGGACTAGCGGGGCGCGATACGCAGTATTTT; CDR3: CASSVGLAGRDTQYF
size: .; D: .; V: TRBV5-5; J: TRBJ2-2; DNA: TGTGCCAGCAGCCTCGACATTAACACCGGGGAGCTGTTTTTT; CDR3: CASSLDINTGELFF
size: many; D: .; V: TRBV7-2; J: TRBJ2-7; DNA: TGTGCCAGCAGCCCTCGACTAGATGGGCCCTACGAGCAGTACTTC; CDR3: CASSPRLDGPYEQYF
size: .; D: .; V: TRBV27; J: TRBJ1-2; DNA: TGTGCCAGCAGTCCCTCTCTGGGCGAAGCTAACTATGGCTACACCTTC; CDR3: CASSPSLGEANYGYTF
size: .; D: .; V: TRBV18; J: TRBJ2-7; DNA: TGTGCCAGCACACCCCCGGCCTCCTACGAGCAGTACTTC; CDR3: CASTPPASYEQYF
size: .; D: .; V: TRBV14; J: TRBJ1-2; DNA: TGTGCCAGCAGCCAAGAGCTACCCGGGACACCTTATGGCTACACCTTC; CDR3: CASSQELPGTPYGYTF